The rows below give T cell receptor beta chains drawn from one sample of a study of PD-L1 blockade in urothelial cancer. The data were produced by immunoSEQ multiplex PCR, yet TCRdb's version contains in-frame clones alone and is incomplete. This table has about 74,000 clones, 80% to 90% appearing once. The sequenced sample was PBMCs, obtained around atezolizumab (anti-PD-L1) treatment. These receptors were obtained from a man between 65 and 80 years old with urothelial cancer. Both conserved end residues are part of each CDR3. A D gene is named only where the DNA matches it firmly. A row's size may be missing; if present it is once, few, many or a size class.

-	-	TRBV5-1	TRBJ2-5	CASKVTALQETQYF	TGCGCCAGCAAGGTGACTGCATTACAAGAGACCCAGTACTTC
few	-	TRBV28	TRBJ2-7	CASRETLSEQYF	TGTGCCAGCAGAGAGACTCTTAGCGAGCAGTACTTC
once	TRBD1	TRBV27	TRBJ2-6	CASTFGPRTGAAAGANVLTF	TGTGCCAGCACCTTCGGACCGCGGACAGGAGCAGCGGCGGGGGCCAACGTCCTGACTTTC
few	-	TRBV21-1	TRBJ2-1	CASSKVQLNEQFF	TGTGCCAGCAGCAAAGTGCAACTCAATGAGCAGTTCTTC
few	-	TRBV5-1	TRBJ1-3	CASSLDLTSSGSTIYF	TGCGCCAGCAGCTTGGACTTGACAAGCTCTGGAAGCACCATATATTTT
-	TRBD1	TRBV5-4	TRBJ2-5	CASSPWDSQETQYF	TGTGCCAGCAGCCCGTGGGACAGCCAAGAGACCCAGTACTTC
-	-	TRBV9	TRBJ1-4	CASSPWGGQTNEKLFF	TGTGCCAGCAGCCCTTGGGGGGGCCAAACTAATGAAAAACTGTTTTTT
-	TRBD2	TRBV19	TRBJ2-5	CASSISGLAGAEGETQYF	TGTGCCAGTAGTATATCGGGACTAGCGGGAGCGGAGGGAGAGACCCAGTACTTC
-	-	TRBV9	TRBJ1-3	CASSVAQGRTGNTIYF	TGTGCCAGCAGCGTAGCTCAGGGGCGAACTGGAAACACCATATATTTT
-	-	TRBV27	TRBJ2-1	CASSIRLDAGNEQFF	TGTGCCAGCAGTATCCGACTAGACGCGGGGAATGAGCAGTTCTTC
-	TRBD2	TRBV18	TRBJ2-1	CASSPPAGVSMQFF	TGTGCCAGCTCACCACCGGCGGGGGTGAGCATGCAGTTCTTC
-	TRBD1	TRBV27	TRBJ2-5	CASSWTGQETQYF	TGTGCCAGCAGTTGGACAGGCCAAGAGACCCAGTACTTC
-	-	TRBV11-2	TRBJ2-1	CASSLGGEGVDEQFF	TGTGCCAGCAGCCTGGGCGGGGAGGGGGTAGATGAGCAGTTCTTC
-	-	TRBV6-1	TRBJ2-7	CASSLTGTYEQYF	TGTGCCAGCAGTCTGACAGGGACTTACGAGCAGTACTTC
-	-	TRBV7-2	TRBJ2-5	CASSLVAVLGLKTQYF	TGTGCCAGCAGCTTAGTAGCGGTTCTGGGGCTGAAGACCCAGTACTTC
few	TRBD1	TRBV28	TRBJ1-5	CASSPGQGRSGQPQHF	TGTGCCAGCAGTCCCGGACAGGGGCGAAGTGGCCAGCCCCAGCATTTT
-	-	TRBV19	TRBJ2-7	CASSEQGRISYEQYF	TGTGCCAGTAGTGAACAGGGTAGGATCTCCTACGAGCAGTACTTC
-	TRBD2	TRBV7-7	TRBJ2-1	CASSPRGGAGNNEQFF	TGTGCCAGCAGCCCTAGGGGAGGGGCAGGAAACAATGAGCAGTTCTTC
-	TRBD1	TRBV18	TRBJ2-7	CASSPNLDRGRYEQYF	TGTGCCAGCTCACCAAATCTTGACAGGGGACGCTACGAGCAGTACTTC
-	-	TRBV19	TRBJ1-4	CASSMGPNEKLFF	TGTGCCAGTAGTATGGGCCCTAATGAAAAACTGTTTTTT
-	TRBD2	TRBV29-1	TRBJ2-3	CSVRGGKGGTDTQYF	TGCAGCGTCCGGGGGGGGAAGGGGGGCACAGATACGCAGTATTTT
-	TRBD2	TRBV5-1	TRBJ2-7	CASSLAGLAGSYEQYF	TGCGCCAGCAGCTTGGCCGGACTAGCGGGATCCTACGAGCAGTACTTC
-	TRBD2	TRBV6-1	TRBJ2-5	CASKTAIAGGETQYF	TGTGCCAGCAAAACTGCAATAGCGGGAGGAGAGACCCAGTACTTC
-	TRBD1	TRBV30	TRBJ2-2	CARGQDYTGELFF	TGTGCCCGGGGACAGGATTACACCGGGGAGCTGTTTTTT
-	TRBD2	TRBV28	TRBJ2-1	CASNLAGDYNEQFF	TGTGCCAGCAATCTAGCGGGTGATTACAATGAGCAGTTCTTC
-	-	TRBV2	TRBJ1-5	CASVQGGNQPQHF	TGTGCCAGCGTACAGGGTGGCAATCAGCCCCAGCATTTT
-	-	TRBV6-1	TRBJ2-4	CASSHEAGVGNIQYF	TGTGCCAGCAGCCACGAGGCAGGGGTGGGAAACATTCAGTACTTC
few	-	TRBV11-2	TRBJ1-2	CASSLDRTIQGGYTF	TGTGCCAGCAGCTTAGATCGAACGATCCAGGGTGGCTACACCTTC
-	-	TRBV13	TRBJ2-1	CASSSDNSYNEQFF	TGTGCCAGCAGCTCGGACAATTCCTACAATGAGCAGTTCTTC
-	TRBD2	TRBV28	TRBJ2-1	CASSPSGTLWEQFF	TGTGCCAGCAGTCCTAGCGGGACGCTTTGGGAGCAGTTCTTC
-	TRBD2	TRBV27	TRBJ2-1	CASTMGGGEQFF	TGTGCCAGCACCATGGGGGGGGGTGAGCAGTTCTTC
-	-	TRBV7-9	TRBJ2-1	CASSPPGALYNEQFF	TGTGCCAGCAGCCCCCCAGGGGCCCTCTACAATGAGCAGTTCTTC
-	TRBD2	TRBV5-1	TRBJ2-2	CASSAGTSGRELFF	TGCGCCAGCAGCGCCGGGACTAGCGGGAGGGAGCTGTTTTTT
-	TRBD1	TRBV28	TRBJ2-7	CASSRTGQSYEQYF	TGTGCCAGCAGTAGGACAGGCCAATCTTACGAGCAGTACTTC
-	-	TRBV19	TRBJ2-7	CASSMADSSYEQYF	TGTGCCAGTAGTATGGCGGACAGCTCCTACGAGCAGTACTTC
-	TRBD1	TRBV7-3	TRBJ2-5	CASSPTRGPGGTQYF	TGTGCCAGCAGCCCCACCAGGGGGCCAGGAGGGACCCAGTACTTC
-	TRBD1	TRBV9	TRBJ1-1	CASRPGEGGSGEAFF	TGTGCCAGCAGACCCGGAGAAGGGGGCAGCGGTGAAGCTTTCTTT
-	-	TRBV14	TRBJ2-7	CASSQETGRYYEQYF	TGTGCCAGCAGCCAAGAAACCGGCAGGTACTACGAGCAGTACTTC
-	TRBD1	TRBV7-6	TRBJ2-6	CASSHRQGETVLTF	TGTGCCAGCAGCCACCGACAGGGCGAAACCGTCCTGACTTTC
-	-	TRBV19	TRBJ2-7	CASSTGGGFTYEQYF	TGTGCCAGTAGTACCGGGGGAGGCTTCACCTACGAGCAGTACTTC
once	TRBD2	TRBV27	TRBJ2-1	CASSLSIRREFGYEQFF	TGTGCCAGCAGTTTAAGTATAAGGCGGGAGTTCGGATATGAGCAGTTCTTC
-	TRBD1	TRBV7-3	TRBJ2-4	CASSPDRGGTQYF	TGTGCCAGCAGCCCGGACAGGGGTGGGACTCAGTACTTC
once	-	TRBV4-2	TRBJ2-4	CASSPESGQNIQYF	TGTGCCAGCAGCCCTGAATCGGGTCAAAACATTCAGTACTTC
once	TRBD2	TRBV19	TRBJ2-3	CASSRSERETDTQYF	TGTGCCAGTAGTAGAAGCGAGCGGGAAACAGATACGCAGTATTTT
-	-	TRBV28	TRBJ2-7	CASSLKVGRMRNEQYF	TGTGCCAGCAGTTTGAAGGTGGGCAGGATGAGAAACGAGCAGTACTTC
-	TRBD1	TRBV2	TRBJ2-7	CASSPRAGTGRHEQYF	TGTGCCAGCAGTCCCAGGGCGGGGACAGGGAGGCACGAGCAGTACTTC
-	TRBD2	TRBV29-1	TRBJ2-7	CSVSSGSYEQYF	TGCAGCGTATCTAGCGGCTCCTACGAGCAGTACTTC
-	-	TRBV9	TRBJ1-3	CASSVDQGTGNTIYF	TGTGCCAGCAGCGTAGACCAGGGAACTGGAAACACCATATATTTT
-	-	TRBV18	TRBJ1-2	CASSLAGDPNYGYTF	TGTGCCAGCTCACTTGCAGGGGACCCTAACTATGGCTACACCTTC
-	-	TRBV7-6	TRBJ2-2	CASSRNVLQRQGGGELFF	TGTGCCAGCAGCCGGAACGTTTTGCAGAGGCAGGGTGGCGGGGAGCTGTTTTTT
-	-	TRBV6-1	TRBJ1-2	CASSGLFGGDGYTF	TGTGCCAGCAGTGGGTTGTTTGGAGGGGATGGCTACACCTTC
-	-	TRBV5-4	TRBJ1-1	CASSLPDRGNTEAFF	TGTGCCAGCAGCTTACCGGACAGAGGGAACACTGAAGCTTTCTTT
-	-	TRBV19	TRBJ2-1	CASAGKGSYNEQFF	TGTGCCAGCGCGGGAAAGGGTTCCTACAATGAGCAGTTCTTC
-	-	TRBV27	TRBJ2-5	CASSFLAGQETQYF	TGTGCCAGCAGTTTCCTGGCAGGACAAGAGACCCAGTACTTC
once	TRBD2	TRBV10-1	TRBJ2-3	CASSDSGLGTDTQYF	TGCGCCAGCAGTGATTCCGGACTAGGTACCGATACGCAGTATTTT
-	-	TRBV28	TRBJ2-1	CASSLKGGEQFF	TGTGCCAGCAGTTTAAAGGGAGGAGAGCAGTTCTTC
few	-	TRBV29-1	TRBJ2-3	CSVEDGKGDTQYF	TGCAGCGTTGAAGACGGGAAGGGAGATACGCAGTATTTT
-	TRBD2	TRBV5-6	TRBJ2-7	CASSSSGSGEQYF	TGTGCCAGCAGCTCCAGCGGGAGTGGCGAGCAGTACTTC
-	TRBD2	TRBV9	TRBJ2-1	CASSRREGYNEQFF	TGTGCCAGCAGCCGGCGGGAGGGCTACAATGAGCAGTTCTTC
-	-	TRBV7-3	TRBJ2-3	CASSSRGGRGTDTQYF	TGTGCCAGCAGCTCGAGAGGGGGTCGCGGCACAGATACGCAGTATTTT